These 24 T cell receptor beta chains were all obtained from the same sample, sequenced in a study of OX40 agonist ivuxolimab in advanced cancers. Library generation was performed with the immunoSEQ multiplex PCR assay. The table was pulled from immuneACCESS by TCRdb, which kept in-frame rearrangements only. Such tables lose some clones; where checked, under half of the loss comes from unresolved V genes, and the rest has no known cause. The sample includes almost 85,000 clones, with around 84% observed a single time. The ten top clones hold under 7.5% of the sample. Here the sequenced sample was CD4+ or CD8+ T cells sorted from blood, taken in a trial of the OX40 agonist ivuxolimab. These receptors all stem from an adult with an advanced solid tumor such as melanoma, head and neck, liver or kidney cancer.

This clone has only one observation. The rearrangement uses TRBV19 and TRBJ2-5; 10 positions agree with TRBD2. In germline, CDR1 is LNHDA, CDR2 SQIVND (reference sequence). Germline trimming cut 2 bases from V and 2 bases from J; bases unmatched to any gene: 5. The CDR3 consists of 16 residues. The CDR3 DNA reads TGTGCCAGTAGTATATTTAAAGCGGGGGGGCAAGAGACCCAGTACTTC. It encodes CASSIFKAGGQETQYF.

The V and J genes are TRBV4-2 and TRBJ2-3, with 7 bases matching TRBD1. This CDR3 has 18 residues. The V segment lost 4 bases and the J segment 1 base; nucleotides outside the gene matches: 14. Germline V CDR1 and CDR2: LGHNA, YNFKEQ. CDR3 sequence: CASSPNPPTGTRTDTQYF. CDR3 nucleotide sequence: TGTGCCAGCAGCCCTAACCCCCCGACAGGGACCCGCACAGATACGCAGTATTTT.

The chain employs TRBV4-1 and TRBJ2-5, with unresolved D. The CDR3 has 14 amino acids. V was clipped by 1 base and J by 0 bases, with 6 bases between them. Germline CDR1 is MGHRA and CDR2 is YSYEKL. The CDR3 nucleotides are TGCGCCAGCAGCCAAGCTGGGAACCAAGAGACCCAGTACTTC. Translated, it gives CASSQAGNQETQYF.

The rearrangement uses TRBV7-2 and TRBJ2-5, with 11 positions matching TRBD2. Germline-derived CDR1 and CDR2 are SGHTA and FQGNSA. This CDR3 is built from 17 residues. J lost 3 bases, V lost 3 bases, and 9 bases had no gene match. CDR3: CASSLSVTSGKKETQYF. CDR3 DNA sequence: TGTGCCAGCAGCTTGTCCGTGACTAGCGGGAAGAAAGAGACCCAGTACTTC. Filled out from reference TRBV7-2 and TRBJ2-5, the complete variable domain reads GAGVSQSPSNKVTEKGKDVELRCDPISGHTALYWYRQSLGQGLEFLIYFQGNSAPDKSGLPSDRFSAERTGGSVSTLTIQRTQQEDSAVYLCASSLSVTSGKKETQYFGPGTRLLVL.

The V call is TRBV7-9, the J call TRBJ2-5; D not resolved. The length of the CDR3 is 13 residues. Deletions cut 5 bases from V and 5 bases from J, with 12 bases between. Germline assignment: CDR1 SEHNR and CDR2 FQNEAQ (reference sequence). CDR3 loop: CASSPQAWETQYF. CDR3 bases: TGTGCCAGCAGCCCGCAGGCGTGGGAGACCCAGTACTTC.

This chain joins TRBV18 and TRBJ2-5; D unclear. Trimming pared 3 bases from V and 4 bases from J, leaving 9 bases between. Germline-derived CDR1 and CDR2 are KGHSH and LQKENI. There are 13 residues in the CDR3. The CDR3 DNA follows: TGTGCCAGCTCACCCTTTGCAGGAGAGACCCAGTACTTC. As protein: CASSPFAGETQYF.

This chain connects TRBV30 to TRBJ1-1; D not certain. V was cut by 2 bases and J by 3 bases, with 10 bases left in between. CDR3 size: 13 residues. Per germline, CDR1 GTSNPN and CDR2 SVGIG (reference sequence). CDR3: CAWSFTGDTEAFF. The CDR3 DNA sequence: TGTGCCTGGAGTTTCACCGGGGACACTGAAGCTTTCTTT.

The chain combines TRBV19 with TRBJ1-2; 7 bases align to TRBD1. The J segment lost 4 bases and the V segment lost 7 bases, leaving 9 bases of the junction unmatched. Germline CDR1 LNHDA, CDR2 SQIVND (reference sequence). The CDR3 length is 14 residues. The CDR3 is CASTPSGTAYGYTF. CDR3 nucleotide sequence: TGTGCCAGTACCCCATCCGGGACAGCCTATGGCTACACCTTC. Combining the CDR3 with reference TRBV19 and TRBJ1-2 gives the whole variable domain DGGITQSPKYLFRKEGQNVTLSCEQNLNHDAMYWYRQDPGQGLRLIYYSQIVNDFQKGDIAEGYSVSREKKESFPLTVTSAQKNPTAFYLCASTPSGTAYGYTFGSGTRLTVV.

The chain recombines TRBV7-6 with TRBJ1-1, with TRBD1 as a possible D gene (6 bases). The V gene's germline CDR1 is SGHVS and CDR2 FNYEAQ. The length of the CDR3 is 14 residues. V was trimmed by 1 base and J by 5 bases, leaving 11 bases between them. CDR3: CASSLGGPGTEAFF. DNA for the CDR3: TGTGCCAGCAGCTTAGGGGGGCCGGGAACTGAAGCTTTCTTT.

The chain couples TRBV9 to TRBJ1-1; no reliable D call. V was clipped by 3 bases and J by 4 bases, with 13 bases between them. Germline CDR1 reads SGDLS; CDR2 reads YYNGEE. CDR3 size: 14 residues. In DNA, the CDR3 is TGTGCCAGCAGCGCACGCCCGGGAAGCACTGAAGCTTTCTTT. Amino acid sequence: CASSARPGSTEAFF.

This clone is labeled as medium-sized. The chain combines TRBV15 with TRBJ2-7; D unclear. CDR1 is LNHNV and CDR2 is YYDKDF in the germline V gene (reference sequence). V was cut by 1 base and J by 5 bases, with 6 bases left in between. This CDR3 region has 12 residues. The CDR3 nucleotides are TGTGCCACCAGCAGAGTGTTCGACGAGCAGTACTTC. Its translation: CATSRVFDEQYF.

This clone was counted between two and nine times. The chain couples TRBV11-3 to TRBJ2-7, with no clear D. This CDR3 is built from 13 residues. Per the germline V gene, CDR1 is SGHNT and CDR2 is YENEEA. The V end was cut by 2 bases, the J end by 3 bases, with 8 bases between. The CDR3 nucleotides read TGTGCCAGCAGCTTACCGACACTCTACGAGCAGTACTTC. Protein product: CASSLPTLYEQYF.

The chain uses TRBV19 and TRBJ2-7; D is unresolved. V was clipped by 0 bases and J by 3 bases, with 12 bases between them. The length of the CDR3 is 15 residues. Germline V gene data show CDR1 as LNHDA and CDR2 as SQIVND (reference sequence). CDR3 bases: TGTGCCAGTAGTATAGAACCGGACCCGGACTACGAGCAGTACTTC. This codes for CASSIEPDPDYEQYF.

The CDR3 region has the DNA TGCGCCAGCTCTAGACAGGGATTAGGACAGGAGACCCAGTACTTC. Its translation is CASSRQGLGQETQYF. V gene TRBV5-1 combines with J gene TRBJ2-5; 7 nucleotides align to TRBD1. Germline V lookup: CDR1 SGHRS, CDR2 YFSETQ. Trimming removed 7 bases from V and 5 bases from J; junction bases left unmatched: 14. The CDR3 consists of 15 residues.

This chain connects TRBV6-5 to TRBJ2-7; 8 nucleotides align to TRBD1. Trimming took 6 bases from V and 0 from J; bases not matched to a gene: 7. The V gene's germline CDR1 is MNHEY and CDR2 SVGAGI. This CDR3 region has 15 residues. The CDR3 region is CASRTDRGTSYEQYF. The DNA for the CDR3 is TGTGCCAGCAGAACAGACAGGGGAACCTCCTACGAGCAGTACTTC.

With respect to this clone: A junction end diverges from the germline sequence, so it may reflect a read error. The chain joins TRBV5-6 to TRBJ1-1; D remains unclear. CDR1 SGHDT and CDR2 YYEEEE come from the germline V gene. The CDR3 contains 13 residues. The CDR3 nucleotides read TGTGCCAGCAGCCCTGCGAAGAACGCTGAAGCTTTCTTT. Amino acid sequence: CASSPAKNAEAFF.

The rearrangement uses TRBV18 and TRBJ2-7, with D unclear. The CDR3 consists of 12 residues. The germline V gene has CDR1 KGHSH and CDR2 LQKENI. The ends were cut back, 3 bases at V and 5 bases at J, with 8 bases in the middle. The CDR3 loop reads CASSPSQNEQYF. As DNA, the CDR3 is TGTGCCAGCTCACCCTCACAAAACGAGCAGTACTTC. The entire variable domain, with the rest obtained from reference TRBV18 and TRBJ2-7, is as follows: NAGVMQNPRHLVRRRGQEARLRCSPMKGHSHVYWYRQLPEEGLKFMVYLQKENIIDESGMPKERFSAEFPKEGPSILRIQQVVRGDSAAYFCASSPSQNEQYFGPGTRLTVT.

Of note for this clone: The junction departs from germline at one end; a sequencing error may be responsible. The CDR3 DNA sequence: TGTGCTAGCAGCGAAATGACAGAGTCGACAGCTTTCTTT. Translation: CASSEMTESTAFF. This chain connects TRBV7-7 to TRBJ1-1; possible D gene TRBD1, 5 bases. The CDR3 loop spans 13 amino acids. Germline values: CDR1 SSHAT, CDR2 FNYEAQ (reference sequence).

The chain is built from TRBV19 and TRBJ1-5; possibly TRBD1 for D (6 bases). V was clipped by 7 bases and J by 5 bases, with 15 bases between them. The CDR3 sequence is 14 residues long. Germline CDR1 reads LNHDA; CDR2 reads SQIVND (reference sequence). The chain's CDR3 is CASTTDGGHQPQHF. The CDR3 DNA reads TGTGCCAGTACCACGGACGGGGGGCATCAGCCCCAGCATTTT.

This chain uses TRBV7-8 with TRBJ2-2; TRBD2 matches at 10 bases. The CDR3 has 15 amino acids. CDR1 and CDR2 from the germline V gene are SGHVS and FQNEAQ. The J segment lost 6 bases and the V segment lost 6 bases, leaving 7 bases of the junction unmatched. CDR3 protein: CASRLAGYGAGELFF. The CDR3 DNA follows: TGTGCCAGCAGACTAGCGGGATATGGTGCCGGGGAGCTGTTTTTT.

This clone occurred a few times. The genes are TRBV11-3 and TRBJ1-6, with unresolved D. The CDR3 runs to 12 residues. V lost 5 bases to trimming and J lost 6 bases, with 5 bases between them. CDR1 and CDR2 (germline): SGHNT, YENEEA. CDR3 amino acids: CASSPSNSPLHF. DNA for the CDR3: TGTGCCAGCAGCCCGAGTAATTCACCCCTCCACTTT. Drawing the rest from reference TRBV11-3 and TRBJ1-6, the complete variable domain is EAGVVQSPRYKIIEKKQPVAFWCNPISGHNTLYWYLQNLGQGPELLIRYENEEAVDDSQLPKDRFSAERLKGVDSTLKIQPAELGDSAVYLCASSPSNSPLHFGNGTRLTVT.

About this clone: As the CDR3 is not closed by the conserved phenylalanine or tryptophan, this likely results from a read error. The limits of the CDR3 on the DNA are not certain, so only TCRdb's listed CDR3 is given. The chain combines TRBV27 with TRBJ1-2. Ends included, the CDR3 has 10 residues. Per germline, CDR1 MNHEY and CDR2 SMNVEV (reference sequence). The CDR3 here is CASSLKGFPS.

The rearrangement joins TRBV6-1 to TRBJ2-7, with D hard to call. Per germline, CDR1 MNHNS and CDR2 SASEGT. This CDR3 region has 13 residues. The V and J ends lost 2 bases and 5 bases respectively, with 10 bases between them. CDR3 amino acids: CASSEPPTDEQYF. In DNA, the CDR3 is TGTGCCAGCAGTGAACCCCCCACGGACGAGCAGTACTTC.

The chain links TRBV27 to TRBJ2-1; a weak D match, TRBD1 (5 bases). CDR3 length equals 12 residues. Per the germline V gene, CDR1 is MNHEY and CDR2 is SMNVEV (reference sequence). Trimming took 6 bases from V and 4 from J, leaving 7 bases between them. CDR3 in DNA: TGTGCCAGCAGGGCAGGGTACAATGAGCAGTTCTTC. Its protein is CASRAGYNEQFF.